This TCR beta chain was sequenced during a study of T cells in Graves' hyperthyroidism and ophthalmopathy. The germline CDR1 and CDR2 sequences are SEHNR and FQNEAQ (reference sequence). This CDR3 spans 15 amino acids. Trimming removed 3 bases at V and 2 bases at J, with 13 bases between. PBMCs were derived from about 10 ml fresh peripheral blood. The TCR beta CDR3 regions underwent amplification using RNA transcripts as the source. Primed by the HTBI set, a first-round RT-PCR was run on the TCR CDR3. From the multiplex PCR reads, TCRdb called clonotypes with MiXCR, one entry per CDR3 protein. Of about 400,000 distinct CDR3 sequences listed, roughly 14% are singletons. This clonotype occurred many times.

This clonotype originated in a man aged 18 to 35 with Graves' ophthalmopathy. The chain has TRBV7-9 and TRBJ2-5; the D is unclear. The sequencing sample was made of blood. CDR3 in DNA: TGTGCCAGCAGCTTCATTCAGGAAAGACAAGAGACCCAGTACTTC. This codes for CASSFIQERQETQYF.